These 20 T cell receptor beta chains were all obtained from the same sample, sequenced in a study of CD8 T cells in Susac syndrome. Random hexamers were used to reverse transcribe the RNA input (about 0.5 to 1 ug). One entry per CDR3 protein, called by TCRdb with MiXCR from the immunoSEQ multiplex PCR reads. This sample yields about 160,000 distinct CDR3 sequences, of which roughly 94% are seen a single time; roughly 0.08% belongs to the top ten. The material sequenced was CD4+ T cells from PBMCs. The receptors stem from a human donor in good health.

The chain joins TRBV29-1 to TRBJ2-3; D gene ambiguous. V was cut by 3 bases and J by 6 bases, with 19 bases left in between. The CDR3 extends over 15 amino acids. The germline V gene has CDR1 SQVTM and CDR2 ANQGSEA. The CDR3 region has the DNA TGCAGCGTTGAGGGTTCTCACCCAGGCCCCGATACGCAGTATTTT. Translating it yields CSVEGSHPGPDTQYF.

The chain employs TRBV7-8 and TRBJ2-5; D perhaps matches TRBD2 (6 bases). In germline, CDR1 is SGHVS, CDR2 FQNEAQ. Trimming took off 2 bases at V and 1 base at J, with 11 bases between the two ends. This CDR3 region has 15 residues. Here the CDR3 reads CASSLFGTLQETQYF. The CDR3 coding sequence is TGTGCCAGCAGCTTATTCGGGACTCTCCAAGAGACCCAGTACTTC. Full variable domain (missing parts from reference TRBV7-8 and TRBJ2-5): GAGVSQSPRYKVAKRGQDVALRCDPISGHVSLFWYQQALGQGPEFLTYFQNEAQLDKSGLPSDRFFAERPEGSVSTLKIQRTQQEDSAVYLCASSLFGTLQETQYFGPGTRLLVL.

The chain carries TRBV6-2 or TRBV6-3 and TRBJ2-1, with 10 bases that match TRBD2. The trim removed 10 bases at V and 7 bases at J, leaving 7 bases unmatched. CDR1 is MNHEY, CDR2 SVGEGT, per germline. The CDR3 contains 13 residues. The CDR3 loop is CAIRTSGRNEQFF. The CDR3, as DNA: TGTGCCATCCGGACTAGCGGTAGGAATGAGCAGTTCTTC.

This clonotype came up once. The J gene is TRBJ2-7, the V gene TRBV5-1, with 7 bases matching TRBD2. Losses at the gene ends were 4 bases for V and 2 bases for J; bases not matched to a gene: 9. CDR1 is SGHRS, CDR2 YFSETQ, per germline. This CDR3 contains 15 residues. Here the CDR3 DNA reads TGCGCCAGCAGCAGAATAGCGGGCCAACCCTACGAGCAGTACTTC. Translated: CASSRIAGQPYEQYF.

This CDR3 reads CASMQTGQPNQETQYF. CDR3 nucleotides: TGCGCCAGCATGCAGACGGGACAGCCAAACCAAGAGACCCAGTACTTC. V gene TRBV5-1 combines with J gene TRBJ2-5; TRBD1 aligns across 7 bases. In germline, CDR1 is SGHRS, CDR2 YFSETQ. Trimming took 6 bases from V and 0 from J; bases not matched to a gene: 11. The CDR3 is 16 amino acids.

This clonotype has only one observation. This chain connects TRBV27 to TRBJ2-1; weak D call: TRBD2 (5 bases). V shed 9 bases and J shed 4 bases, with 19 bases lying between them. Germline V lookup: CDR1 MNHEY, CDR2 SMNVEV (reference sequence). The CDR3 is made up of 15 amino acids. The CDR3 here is CASNSDSRRYNEQFF. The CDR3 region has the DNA TGTGCCAGTAACTCGGACTCCCGAAGATACAATGAGCAGTTCTTC.

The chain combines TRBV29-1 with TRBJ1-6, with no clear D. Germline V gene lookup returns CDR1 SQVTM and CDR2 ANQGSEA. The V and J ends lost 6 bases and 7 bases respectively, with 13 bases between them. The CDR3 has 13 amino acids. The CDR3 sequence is CSVGYGINSPLHF. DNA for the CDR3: TGCAGCGTGGGTTATGGGATCAATTCACCCCTCCACTTT.

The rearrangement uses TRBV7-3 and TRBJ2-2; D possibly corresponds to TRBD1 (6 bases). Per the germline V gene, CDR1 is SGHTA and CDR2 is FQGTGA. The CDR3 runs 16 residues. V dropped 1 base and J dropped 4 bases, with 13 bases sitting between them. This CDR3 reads CASSLNRAGSTGELFF. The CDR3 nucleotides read TGTGCCAGCAGCTTAAACAGGGCAGGGAGCACCGGGGAGCTGTTTTTT.

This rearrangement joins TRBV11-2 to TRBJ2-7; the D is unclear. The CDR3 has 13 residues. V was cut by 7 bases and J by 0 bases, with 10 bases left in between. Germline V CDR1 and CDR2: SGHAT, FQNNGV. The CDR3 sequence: CASNPDNSYEQYF. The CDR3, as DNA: TGTGCCAGCAACCCCGACAACTCCTACGAGCAGTACTTC.

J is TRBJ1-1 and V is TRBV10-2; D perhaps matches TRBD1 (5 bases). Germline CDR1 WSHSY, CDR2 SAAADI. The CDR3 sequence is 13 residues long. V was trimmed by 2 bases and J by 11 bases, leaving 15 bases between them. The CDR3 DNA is TGCGCCAGCAGTGAGGCGGAGGGGATAAGGGCTTTCTTT. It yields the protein CASSEAEGIRAFF.

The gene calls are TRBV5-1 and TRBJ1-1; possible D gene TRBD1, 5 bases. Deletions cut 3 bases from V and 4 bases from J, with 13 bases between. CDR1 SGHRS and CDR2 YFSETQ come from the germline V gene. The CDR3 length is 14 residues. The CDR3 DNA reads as TGCGCCAGCAGCTCGGGACCGTTGTTCACTGAAGCTTTCTTT. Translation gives CASSSGPLFTEAFF. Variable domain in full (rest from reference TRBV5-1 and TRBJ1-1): KAGVTQTPRYLIKTRGQQVTLSCSPISGHRSVSWYQQTPGQGLQFLFEYFSETQRNKGNFPGRFSGRQFSNSRSEMNVSTLELGDSALYLCASSSGPLFTEAFFGQGTRLTVV.

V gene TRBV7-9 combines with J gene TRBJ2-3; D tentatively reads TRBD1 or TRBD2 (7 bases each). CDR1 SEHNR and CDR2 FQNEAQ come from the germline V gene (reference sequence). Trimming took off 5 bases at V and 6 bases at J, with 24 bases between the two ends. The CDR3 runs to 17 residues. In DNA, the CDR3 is TGTGCCAGCAGCCTCGGGACAGCGGGGCCTCCAGGCGATACGCAGTATTTT. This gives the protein CASSLGTAGPPGDTQYF.

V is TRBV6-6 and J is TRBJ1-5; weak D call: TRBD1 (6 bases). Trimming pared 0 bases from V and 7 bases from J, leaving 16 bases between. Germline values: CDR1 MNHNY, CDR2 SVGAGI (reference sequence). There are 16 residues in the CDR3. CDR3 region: CASSYSTGGADQPQHF. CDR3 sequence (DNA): TGTGCCAGCAGTTACTCGACAGGTGGGGCCGACCAGCCCCAGCATTTT.

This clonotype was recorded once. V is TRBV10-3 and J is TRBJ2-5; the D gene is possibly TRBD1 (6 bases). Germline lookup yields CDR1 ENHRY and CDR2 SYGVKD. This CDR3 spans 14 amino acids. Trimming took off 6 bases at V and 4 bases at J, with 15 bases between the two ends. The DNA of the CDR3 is TGTGCCATCAGGCCCTCGGACAGCGGAGAGACCCAGTACTTC. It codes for CAIRPSDSGETQYF.

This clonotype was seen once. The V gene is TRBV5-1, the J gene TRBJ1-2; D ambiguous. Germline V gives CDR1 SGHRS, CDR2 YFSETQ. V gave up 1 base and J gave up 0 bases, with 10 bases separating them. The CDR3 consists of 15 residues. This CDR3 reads CASSLSVQANYGYTF. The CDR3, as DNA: TGCGCCAGCAGCTTGTCTGTCCAAGCTAACTATGGCTACACCTTC.

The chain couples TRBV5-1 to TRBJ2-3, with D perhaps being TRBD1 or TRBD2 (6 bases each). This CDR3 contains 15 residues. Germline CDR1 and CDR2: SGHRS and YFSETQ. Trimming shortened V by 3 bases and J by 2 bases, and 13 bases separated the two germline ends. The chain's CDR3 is CASSSSGANTDTQYF. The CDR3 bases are TGCGCCAGCAGCTCTTCGGGGGCCAACACAGATACGCAGTATTTT.

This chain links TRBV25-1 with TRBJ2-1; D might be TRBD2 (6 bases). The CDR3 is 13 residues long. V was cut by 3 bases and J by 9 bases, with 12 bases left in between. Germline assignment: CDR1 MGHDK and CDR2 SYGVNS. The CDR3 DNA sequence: TGTGCCAGCAGTGACGGGGCGGGACCTGAGCAGTTCTTC. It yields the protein CASSDGAGPEQFF.

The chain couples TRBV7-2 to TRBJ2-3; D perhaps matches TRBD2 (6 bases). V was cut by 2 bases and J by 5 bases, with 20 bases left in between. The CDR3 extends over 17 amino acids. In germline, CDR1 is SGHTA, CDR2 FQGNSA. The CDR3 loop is CASSLFTGHGGGDTQYF. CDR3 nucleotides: TGTGCCAGCAGCTTATTTACCGGGCACGGGGGTGGAGATACGCAGTATTTT. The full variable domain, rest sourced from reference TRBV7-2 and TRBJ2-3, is GAGVSQSPSNKVTEKGKDVELRCDPISGHTALYWYRQSLGQGLEFLIYFQGNSAPDKSGLPSDRFSAERTGGSVSTLTIQRTQQEDSAVYLCASSLFTGHGGGDTQYFGPGTRLTVL.

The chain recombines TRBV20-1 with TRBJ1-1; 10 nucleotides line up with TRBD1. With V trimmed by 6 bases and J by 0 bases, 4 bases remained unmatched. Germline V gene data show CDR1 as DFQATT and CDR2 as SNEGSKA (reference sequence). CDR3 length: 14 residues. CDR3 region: CSAWTGGMNTEAFF. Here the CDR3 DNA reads TGCAGTGCATGGACAGGGGGGATGAACACTGAAGCTTTCTTT.

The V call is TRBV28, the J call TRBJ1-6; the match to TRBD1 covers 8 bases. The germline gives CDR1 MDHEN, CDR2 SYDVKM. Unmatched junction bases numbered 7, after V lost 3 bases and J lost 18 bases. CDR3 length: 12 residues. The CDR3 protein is CASSLSGQGGHF. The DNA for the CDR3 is TGTGCCAGCAGTTTGTCCGGACAGGGCGGCCACTTT.